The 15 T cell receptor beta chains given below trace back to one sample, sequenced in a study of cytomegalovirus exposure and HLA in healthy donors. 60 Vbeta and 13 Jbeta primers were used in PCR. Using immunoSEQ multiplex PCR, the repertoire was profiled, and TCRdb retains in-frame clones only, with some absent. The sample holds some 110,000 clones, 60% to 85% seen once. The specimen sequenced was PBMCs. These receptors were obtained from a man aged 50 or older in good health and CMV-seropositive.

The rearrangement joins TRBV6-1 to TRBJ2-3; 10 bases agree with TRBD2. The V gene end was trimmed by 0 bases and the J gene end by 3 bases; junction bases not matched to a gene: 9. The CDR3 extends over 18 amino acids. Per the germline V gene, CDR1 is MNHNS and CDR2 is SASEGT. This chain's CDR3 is CASSEAAGLARPTDTQYF. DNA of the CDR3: TGTGCCAGCAGTGAAGCGGCGGGACTAGCGCGCCCAACAGATACGCAGTATTTT.

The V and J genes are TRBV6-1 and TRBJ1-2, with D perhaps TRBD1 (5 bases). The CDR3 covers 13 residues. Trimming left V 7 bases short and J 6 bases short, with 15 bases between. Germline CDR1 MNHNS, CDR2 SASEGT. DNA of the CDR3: TGTGCCAGCACCCTCTCCGGGGGAGATGGCTACACCTTC. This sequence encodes CASTLSGGDGYTF.

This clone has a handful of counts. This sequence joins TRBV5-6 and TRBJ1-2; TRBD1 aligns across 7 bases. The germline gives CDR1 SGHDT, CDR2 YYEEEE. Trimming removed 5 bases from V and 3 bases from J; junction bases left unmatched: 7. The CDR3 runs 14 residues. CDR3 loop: CASSKTGWDYGYTF. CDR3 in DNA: TGTGCCAGCAGTAAGACAGGGTGGGACTATGGCTACACCTTC.

The CDR3 loop is CASSSGVNSPLHF. In nucleotides, the CDR3 is TGCGCCAGCAGCTCAGGGGTTAATTCACCCCTCCACTTT. V and J are TRBV5-1 and TRBJ1-6; perhaps TRBD1 as D (6 bases). The germline V gene encodes CDR1 SGHRS and CDR2 YFSETQ. Trimming shortened V by 3 bases and J by 6 bases, and 7 bases separated the two germline ends. The CDR3 extends over 13 amino acids.

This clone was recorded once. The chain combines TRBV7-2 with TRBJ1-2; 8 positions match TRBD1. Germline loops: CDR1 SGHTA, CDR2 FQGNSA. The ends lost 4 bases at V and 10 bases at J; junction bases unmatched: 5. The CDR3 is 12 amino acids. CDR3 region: CASSSQGAPYTF. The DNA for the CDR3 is TGTGCCAGCAGCTCCCAGGGGGCTCCCTACACCTTC.

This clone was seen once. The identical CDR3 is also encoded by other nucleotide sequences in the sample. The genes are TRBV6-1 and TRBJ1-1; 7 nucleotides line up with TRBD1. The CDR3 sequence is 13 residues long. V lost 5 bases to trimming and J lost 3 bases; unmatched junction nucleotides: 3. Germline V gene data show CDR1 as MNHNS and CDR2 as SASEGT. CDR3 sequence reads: CASSRQGDTEAFF. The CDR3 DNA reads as TGTGCCAGCAGTCGACAGGGTGACACTGAAGCTTTCTTT.

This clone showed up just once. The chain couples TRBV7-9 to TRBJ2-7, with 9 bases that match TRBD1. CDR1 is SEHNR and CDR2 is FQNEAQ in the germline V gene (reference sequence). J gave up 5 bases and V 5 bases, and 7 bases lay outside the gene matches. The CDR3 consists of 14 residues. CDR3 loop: CASSDNRGLNEQYF. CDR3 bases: TGTGCCAGCAGCGATAACAGGGGGCTCAACGAGCAGTACTTC.

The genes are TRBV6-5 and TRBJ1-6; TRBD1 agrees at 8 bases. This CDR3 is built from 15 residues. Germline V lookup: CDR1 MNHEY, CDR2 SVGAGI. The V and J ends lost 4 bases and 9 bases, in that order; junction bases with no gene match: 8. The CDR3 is CASSSADRGSSPLHF. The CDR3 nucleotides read TGTGCCAGCAGTTCAGCCGACAGGGGCAGTTCACCCCTCCACTTT.

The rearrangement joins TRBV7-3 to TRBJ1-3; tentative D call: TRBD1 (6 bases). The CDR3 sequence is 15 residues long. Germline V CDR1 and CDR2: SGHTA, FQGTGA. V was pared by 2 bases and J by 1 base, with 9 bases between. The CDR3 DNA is TGTGCCAGCAGCTTAGAGGGGGGGTCTGGAAACACCATATATTTT. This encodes CASSLEGGSGNTIYF.

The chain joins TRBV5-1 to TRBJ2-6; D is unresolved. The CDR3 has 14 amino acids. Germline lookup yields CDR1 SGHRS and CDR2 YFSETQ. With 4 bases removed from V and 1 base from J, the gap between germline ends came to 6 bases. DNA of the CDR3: TGCGCCAGCAGCCAGTCGTCTGGGGCCAACGTCCTGACTTTC. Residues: CASSQSSGANVLTF.

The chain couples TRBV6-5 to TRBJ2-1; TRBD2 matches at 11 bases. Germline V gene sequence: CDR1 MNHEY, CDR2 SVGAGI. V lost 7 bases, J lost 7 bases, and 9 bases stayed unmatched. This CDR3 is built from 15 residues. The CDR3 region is CASTTLAGVRNEQFF. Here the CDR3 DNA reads TGTGCCAGCACTACACTAGCGGGAGTAAGAAATGAGCAGTTCTTC.

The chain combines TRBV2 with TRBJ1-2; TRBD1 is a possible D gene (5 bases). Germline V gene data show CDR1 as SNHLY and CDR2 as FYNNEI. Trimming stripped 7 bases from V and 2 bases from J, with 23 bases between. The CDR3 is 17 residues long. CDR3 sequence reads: CASIPEVGSGRNYGYTF. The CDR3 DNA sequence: TGTGCCAGCATTCCTGAGGTAGGGTCAGGGAGGAACTATGGCTACACCTTC.

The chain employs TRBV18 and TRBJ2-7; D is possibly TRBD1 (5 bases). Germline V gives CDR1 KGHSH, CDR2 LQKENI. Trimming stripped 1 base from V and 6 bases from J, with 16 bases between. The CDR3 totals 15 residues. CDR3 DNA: TGTGCCAGCTCACCACTCTCAACCAGCACAGGCGAGCAGTACTTC. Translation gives CASSPLSTSTGEQYF. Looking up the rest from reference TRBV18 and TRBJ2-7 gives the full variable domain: NAGVMQNPRHLVRRRGQEARLRCSPMKGHSHVYWYRQLPEEGLKFMVYLQKENIIDESGMPKERFSAEFPKEGPSILRIQQVVRGDSAAYFCASSPLSTSTGEQYFGPGTRLTVT.

CDR3 coding DNA: TGTGCCAGCAGCCAGACAACTAACACTGAAGCTTTCTTT. This gives the protein CASSQTTNTEAFF. This chain joins TRBV7-8 and TRBJ1-1; D is uncertain. The V end was cut by 5 bases, the J end by 2 bases, with 9 bases between. This CDR3 is built from 13 residues. Per the germline V gene, CDR1 is SGHVS and CDR2 is FQNEAQ.

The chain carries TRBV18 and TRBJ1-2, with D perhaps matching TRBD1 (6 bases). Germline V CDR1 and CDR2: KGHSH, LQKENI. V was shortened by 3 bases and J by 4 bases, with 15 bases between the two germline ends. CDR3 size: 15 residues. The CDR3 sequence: CASSPSTGYGYGYTF. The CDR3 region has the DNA TGTGCCAGCTCACCGAGTACAGGGTACGGCTATGGCTACACCTTC.